The 9 T cell receptor beta chains given below trace back to one sample, sequenced in a study of shared clonotypes between healthy human individuals. Some clones are missing from TCRdb's copy, which holds only in-frame ones; the method was immunoSEQ multiplex PCR. Among roughly 2.1 million clones listed, roughly 91% were seen once. Naive CD8 cells were CD45RO-negative, positively selected for CCR7, excluding terminally differentiated effector memory CD45RA+ cells. The sequenced sample consisted of naive CD8+ T cells from PBMCs. The receptors were sampled from a man between 18 and 35 years old in good health. Some clones in this sample may be carry-over from other donors' samples.

In the case of this clone: Distinct nucleotide sequences in the sample also encode this CDR3. The CDR3, as DNA: TGTGCCAGCAGTTACTCAGAGGGGGCGAATGAAGCTTTCTTT. Protein sequence: CASSYSEGANEAFF. V is TRBV6-5 and J is TRBJ1-1, with TRBD1 identical over 7 bases. V was clipped by 0 bases and J by 7 bases; unmatched bases: 5. Germline-derived CDR1 and CDR2 are MNHEY and SVGAGI. The CDR3 spans 14 residues.

CDR3 region: CAWSGGISTWDGYTF. The DNA for the CDR3 is TGTGCCTGGAGTGGTGGGATATCGACGTGGGATGGCTACACCTTC. The rearrangement joins TRBV30 to TRBJ1-2; D is unclear. Trimming removed 1 base from V and 6 bases from J, with 18 bases in between. CDR1 is GTSNPN and CDR2 is SVGIG in the germline V gene (reference sequence). This CDR3 region has 15 residues. Full variable domain (outside the CDR3, taken from reference TRBV30 and TRBJ1-2): SQTIHQWPATLVQPVGSPLSLECTVEGTSNPNLYWYRQAAGRGLQLLFYSVGIGQISSEVPQNLSASRPQDRQFILSSKKLLLSDSGFYLCAWSGGISTWDGYTFGSGTRLTVV.

This rearrangement joins TRBV6-5 to TRBJ2-7; the match to TRBD1 covers 12 bases. The CDR3 consists of 15 residues. The J segment lost 2 bases and the V segment lost 6 bases, leaving 5 bases of the junction unmatched. The germline gives CDR1 MNHEY, CDR2 SVGAGI. CDR3 in amino acids: CASRGGQGATYEQYF. The CDR3 bases are TGTGCCAGCAGGGGGGGACAGGGGGCAACCTACGAGCAGTACTTC.

The chain has TRBV1 and TRBJ1-1; TRBD1 is the table's D call, not checked against the DNA. TRBV1 is given as a pseudogene. The CDR3 is 13 amino acids. In DNA form, the CDR3 reads TGCACCAGCAGCGTGGACAGTGGGCATGAAGCTTTCTTT. Amino acid sequence: CTSSVDSGHEAFF.

This chain links TRBV7-8 with TRBJ1-1; possible D gene TRBD1, 5 bases. Germline-derived CDR1 and CDR2 are SGHVS and FQNEAQ. The germline V and J ends were trimmed by 3 bases and 9 bases, with 17 bases remaining between them. CDR3 length: 14 amino acids. Here the CDR3 reads CASSFSGTLDKAFF. CDR3 DNA: TGTGCCAGCAGCTTTTCCGGGACCCTCGACAAAGCTTTCTTT.

J is TRBJ2-5 and V is TRBV29-1; D may match TRBD1 or TRBD2 (5 bases each). The DNA end favors TRBJ2-7, so the J call may be wrong. The CDR3 totals 12 residues. Germline CDR1 SQVTM, CDR2 ANQGSEA. The CDR3 protein is CSVSGTSYEQYF. In DNA, the CDR3 is TGCAGCGTTTCAGGGACCTCCTACGAGCAGTACTTC.

V gene TRBV27 combines with J gene TRBJ2-7; D unresolved. This CDR3 has 15 residues. V was cut by 4 bases and J by 1 base, with 14 bases left in between. The germline gives CDR1 MNHEY, CDR2 SMNVEV (reference sequence). In DNA, the CDR3 is TGTGCCAGCAGTTCCACCCCGGATGGTTCCTACGAGCAGTACTTC. Encoded protein: CASSSTPDGSYEQYF.

The V call is TRBV7-6, the J call TRBJ1-2; D unresolved. The germline gives CDR1 SGHVS, CDR2 FNYEAQ. Trimming took off 1 base at V and 7 bases at J, with 10 bases between the two ends. There are 13 residues in the CDR3. CDR3 DNA: TGTGCCAGCAGCTTAGGGCCGGACGGTGGCTACACCTTC. Encoded protein: CASSLGPDGGYTF.

As for this clone: Other DNA sequences in this specimen translate into the identical CDR3. The rearrangement joins TRBV28 to TRBJ2-1; D is unresolved. Trimming shortened V by 3 bases and J by 4 bases, and 7 bases separated the two germline ends. The CDR3 loop spans 13 amino acids. The germline CDR1 and CDR2 sequences are MDHEN and SYDVKM. DNA of the CDR3: TGTGCCAGCAGTTTGAGTGGGTACAATGAGCAGTTCTTC. It is translated as CASSLSGYNEQFF.